This passage covers 30 T cell receptor beta chains from one sample sequenced in a study of human T cells and chemical hapten exposure. TCRdb called the RACE reads again in MiXCR, with one record for every CDR3 protein. The profile shows 300,000 to 450,000 distinct CDR3 sequences, 4.5% to 6% of them singletons. Time point denoted: pre-sensitization, week 0. Treatment noted: therapeutic diphenylcyclopropenone sensitization with weekly scalp DPC. The sample was whole blood, taken in connection with sensitization to the hapten diphenylcyclopropenone (DPC). Receptors originate from a woman between 50 and 59 years old with alopecia areata. Some clones in this sample may be carry-over from other donors' samples.

This clonotype was detected many times. The chain has TRBV29-1 and TRBJ2-3; D tentatively fits TRBD1 or TRBD2 (5 bases each). The V gene's germline CDR1 is SQVTM and CDR2 ANQGSEA. The CDR3 extends over 13 amino acids. V gave up 4 bases and J gave up 0 bases, with 8 bases separating them. Here the CDR3 reads CSVAEGSTDTQYF. CDR3 in DNA: TGCAGCGTTGCCGAGGGGAGCACAGATACGCAGTATTTT.

This chain links TRBV10-3 with TRBJ2-5; D is unresolved. Trimming removed 0 bases at V and 4 bases at J, with 12 bases between. The CDR3 has 15 amino acids. The germline V gene has CDR1 ENHRY and CDR2 SYGVKD. The CDR3 spells CAISESLRPPETQYF. For the CDR3, the DNA is TGTGCCATCAGTGAGTCGTTAAGGCCCCCAGAGACCCAGTACTTC.

There are a few counts of this clonotype. The chain is built from TRBV20-1 and TRBJ2-5; possible D gene TRBD2, 6 bases. The length of the CDR3 is 12 residues. Looked up from germline, CDR1 is DFQATT and CDR2 is SNEGSKA (reference sequence). The V gene lost 2 bases and the J gene lost 5 bases, with 9 bases spanning the gap. The CDR3 loop is CSARIGSETQYF. CDR3 bases: TGCAGTGCTAGAATCGGGAGTGAGACCCAGTACTTC.

Ten or more counts support this clonotype. The chain uses TRBV11-2 and TRBJ2-3; perhaps TRBD1 as D (5 bases). Germline CDR1 and CDR2: SGHAT and FQNNGV. The CDR3 totals 17 residues. V was trimmed by 1 base and J by 2 bases, leaving 16 bases between them. CDR3 nucleotides: TGTGCCAGCAGCTTAGGACAGAACTACAACCCCACAGATACGCAGTATTTT. It yields the protein CASSLGQNYNPTDTQYF.

The table lists this clonotype with a few counts. J is TRBJ2-7 and V is TRBV5-1, with TRBD1 identical over 11 bases. From germline, CDR1 is SGHRS and CDR2 YFSETQ. J lost 2 bases, V lost 4 bases, and 5 bases had no gene match. The CDR3 loop spans 15 amino acids. The CDR3 sequence: CASSGGTGGTYEQYF. CDR3 DNA: TGCGCCAGCAGCGGTGGGACAGGGGGTACCTACGAGCAGTACTTC.

This clonotype has only a few counts. The V and J genes are TRBV7-9 and TRBJ2-7; the D call may be TRBD1 or TRBD2 (5 bases each). Germline CDR1 reads SEHNR; CDR2 reads FQNEAQ (reference sequence). The V end lost 1 base, the J end lost 3 bases, and 7 bases lay between the germline ends. The CDR3 is made up of 13 amino acids. The CDR3 nucleotides are TGTGCCAGCAGCTTAGGAGGGGACTACGAGCAGTACTTC. It translates to CASSLGGDYEQYF.

The chain carries TRBV19 and TRBJ1-2; perhaps TRBD1 as D (5 bases). V dropped 0 bases and J dropped 5 bases, with 16 bases sitting between them. The V gene's germline CDR1 is LNHDA and CDR2 SQIVND (reference sequence). The CDR3 consists of 16 residues. The CDR3 loop reads CASSIDFDRLGYGYTF. The CDR3 nucleotides are TGTGCCAGTAGTATAGATTTTGACAGACTTGGATATGGCTACACCTTC.

This clonotype appeared many times. The CDR3 region is CATSRYSGNNEQFF. CDR3 in DNA: TGTGCCACCAGCCGCTATTCCGGGAACAATGAGCAGTTCTTC. The rearrangement links TRBV15 to TRBJ2-1; TRBD2 might be the D (5 bases). The length of the CDR3 is 14 residues. Deletions cut 5 bases from V and 5 bases from J, with 13 bases between. Germline loops: CDR1 LNHNV, CDR2 YYDKDF (reference sequence).

This clonotype was seen at least ten times. The chain has TRBV7-9 and TRBJ2-3; weak D call: TRBD1 (5 bases). Germline lookup yields CDR1 SEHNR and CDR2 FQNEAQ (reference sequence). The CDR3 loop spans 15 amino acids. The V gene lost 1 base and the J gene lost 4 bases, with 12 bases spanning the gap. In DNA form, the CDR3 reads TGTGCCAGCAGCTTAGGTCGGCAGGGTCCAGATACGCAGTATTTT. It is translated as CASSLGRQGPDTQYF.

The chain has TRBV7-2 and TRBJ1-2, with unresolved D. CDR3 length: 14 amino acids. CDR1 and CDR2 from the germline V gene are SGHTA and FQGNSA. Trimming shortened V by 6 bases and J by 6 bases, and 17 bases separated the two germline ends. The CDR3 reads CASRVDYTDHGYTF. The CDR3 DNA reads as TGTGCCAGCAGGGTCGACTACACAGACCATGGCTACACCTTC.

The gene calls are TRBV7-7 and TRBJ2-1, with D possibly being TRBD1 (5 bases). This CDR3 has 15 amino acids. In germline, CDR1 is SSHAT, CDR2 FNYEAQ (reference sequence). The V and J ends lost 3 bases and 9 bases respectively, with 18 bases between them. The chain's CDR3 is CASSFSVGPGGEQFF. Written as DNA, the CDR3 is TGTGCCAGCAGCTTTTCCGTGGGGCCCGGCGGTGAGCAGTTCTTC.

This clonotype was seen at least ten times. This rearrangement joins TRBV7-6 to TRBJ1-1; D is unresolved. This CDR3 has 13 residues. V gave up 5 bases and J gave up 1 base, with 8 bases separating them. Germline CDR1 SGHVS, CDR2 FNYEAQ. This chain's CDR3 is CASSRIGNTEAFF. DNA of the CDR3: TGTGCCAGCAGCCGGATAGGGAACACTGAAGCTTTCTTT. The full variable domain, rest sourced from reference TRBV7-6 and TRBJ1-1, is GAGVSQSPRYKVTKRGQDVALRCDPISGHVSLYWYRQALGQGPEFLTYFNYEAQQDKSGLPNDRFSAERPEGSISTLTIQRTEQRDSAMYRCASSRIGNTEAFFGQGTRLTVV.

This clonotype has ten or more counts. The chain combines TRBV18 with TRBJ1-5; 8 bases fit TRBD1. There are 14 residues in the CDR3. With 6 bases clipped from V and 9 bases from J, the junction kept 10 bases outside the gene matches. Germline V gene sequence: CDR1 KGHSH, CDR2 LQKENI. DNA of the CDR3: TGTGCCAGCTCCCTTGGGACAGGTCAGCGGCCCCAGCATTTT. It translates to CASSLGTGQRPQHF.

This clonotype occurred many times. The rearrangement links TRBV10-3 to TRBJ1-2; tentatively, D is TRBD1 (6 bases). The germline CDR1 and CDR2 sequences are ENHRY and SYGVKD. The CDR3 runs to 14 residues. Trimming shortened V by 5 bases and J by 8 bases, and 18 bases separated the two germline ends. The CDR3 loop is CAISSRDMAQGYTF. As DNA, the CDR3 is TGTGCCATCAGTTCCCGGGACATGGCCCAAGGCTACACCTTC.

This clonotype was seen a handful of times. The V and J genes are TRBV20-1 and TRBJ2-7; 11 positions match TRBD2. The junction had 14 bases not matched to a gene; V was cut back by 7 bases and J by 3 bases. CDR1 and CDR2 from the germline V gene are DFQATT and SNEGSKA (reference sequence). The CDR3 loop spans 16 amino acids. Written as DNA, the CDR3 is TGCAGTGTGGGTGGAGTAGCGGGAGGGCCGTACTACGAGCAGTACTTC. Translating gives CSVGGVAGGPYYEQYF.

Many counts were recorded for this clonotype. V is TRBV5-1 and J is TRBJ2-1, with 9 bases matching TRBD2. Germline CDR1 is SGHRS and CDR2 is YFSETQ. J gave up 2 bases and V 6 bases, and 6 bases lay outside the gene matches. CDR3 length: 15 amino acids. The CDR3, as DNA: TGCGCCAGCATGGTAGCGGGAGAACCCTACAATGAGCAGTTCTTC. Its translation is CASMVAGEPYNEQFF. Variable domain in full (rest from reference TRBV5-1 and TRBJ2-1): KAGVTQTPRYLIKTRGQQVTLSCSPISGHRSVSWYQQTPGQGLQFLFEYFSETQRNKGNFPGRFSGRQFSNSRSEMNVSTLELGDSALYLCASMVAGEPYNEQFFGPGTRLTVL.

This clonotype was counted a few times. The chain uses TRBV7-8 and TRBJ1-5, with a tentative D call TRBD1 (6 bases). The CDR3 sequence is 15 residues long. Trimming took 3 bases from V and 4 from J, leaving 13 bases between them. Per the germline V gene, CDR1 is SGHVS and CDR2 is FQNEAQ. CDR3 sequence (DNA): TGTGCCAGCAGCTTTAACGGACAGCCTAATCAGCCCCAGCATTTT. Residues: CASSFNGQPNQPQHF.

This clonotype was recorded once. This may come from a read error, since a much larger clone is one base off. This chain connects TRBV29-1 to TRBJ1-1; no clear D. This CDR3 contains 11 residues. CDR1 is SQVTM and CDR2 is ANQGSEA in the germline V gene. Trimming took 4 bases from V and 3 from J, leaving 6 bases between them. CDR3 region: CSVARDTEAFF. CDR3 sequence (DNA): TGCAGCGTTGCACGAGACACTGAAGCTTTCTTT.

The chain uses TRBV10-3 and TRBJ2-1; 12 bases line up with TRBD2. The CDR3 sequence is 14 residues long. Trimming at V came to 4 bases and at J to 6 bases, leaving 1 base not matched to a gene. Per germline, CDR1 ENHRY and CDR2 SYGVKD. The CDR3 nucleotides are TGTGCCATCAGTGTGACTAGCGGGAGCAATGAGCAGTTCTTC. Translation gives CAISVTSGSNEQFF.

The sample holds many counts of this clonotype. This chain connects TRBV29-1 to TRBJ2-3; possibly TRBD2 for D (5 bases). V lost 5 bases to trimming and J lost 3 bases, with 12 bases between them. This CDR3 comprises 13 residues. CDR1 and CDR2 (germline): SQVTM, ANQGSEA. DNA for the CDR3: TGCAGCGTTCTACGAGGGAGTACAGATACGCAGTATTTT. Translation gives CSVLRGSTDTQYF.

This clonotype was counted a few times. This rearrangement joins TRBV24-1 to TRBJ2-5; 8 bases agree with TRBD2. The CDR3 has 15 residues. V shed 4 bases and J 4 bases; nucleotides not matched to a gene: 7. CDR1 is KGHDR and CDR2 is SFDVKD in the germline V gene. CDR3 amino acids: CATSDPRGAIETQYF. The CDR3, as DNA: TGTGCCACCAGTGACCCGCGGGGGGCCATAGAGACCCAGTACTTC.

This clonotype was picked up many times. V gene TRBV7-2 combines with J gene TRBJ2-3, with D unresolved. V dropped 5 bases and J dropped 0 bases, with 9 bases sitting between them. This CDR3 region has 14 residues. Germline loops: CDR1 SGHTA, CDR2 FQGNSA. CDR3 region: CASSPSLSTDTQYF. The CDR3 DNA reads as TGTGCCAGCAGCCCTTCCCTAAGCACAGATACGCAGTATTTT.

This clonotype was counted many times. This rearrangement joins TRBV10-2 to TRBJ2-5; D may be TRBD1 or TRBD2 (5 bases each). Deletions cut 4 bases from V and 5 bases from J, with 17 bases between. The CDR3 loop spans 15 amino acids. Germline CDR1 reads WSHSY; CDR2 reads SAAADI. The CDR3 loop reads CASSARRGSGETQYF. DNA of the CDR3: TGCGCCAGCAGTGCCCGCCGGGGCTCGGGGGAGACCCAGTACTTC.

The CDR3 nucleotides are TGTGCCAGCAGCCCAATGGACAGTCAAAATCAGCCCCAGCATTTT. Amino acid sequence: CASSPMDSQNQPQHF. The chain carries TRBV7-2 and TRBJ1-5; D is possibly TRBD1 (6 bases). This CDR3 contains 15 residues. V was cut by 5 bases and J by 4 bases, with 15 bases left in between. The germline CDR1 and CDR2 sequences are SGHTA and FQGNSA.

This clonotype was counted ten times or more. The CDR3 spells CASSKGTGAFF. The DNA of the CDR3 is TGTGCCAGCAGCAAAGGGACGGGAGCTTTCTTT. V and J are TRBV7-9 and TRBJ1-1; a possible D gene is TRBD1 (5 bases). The CDR3 totals 11 residues. The germline gives CDR1 SEHNR, CDR2 FQNEAQ (reference sequence). Trimming left V 5 bases short and J 10 bases short, with 11 bases between.

V usage is TRBV11-2 and J usage is TRBJ2-7; D perhaps matches TRBD1 (6 bases). Between the trimmed V and J ends, which lost 5 bases and 0 bases, there was a span of 17 bases. CDR1 and CDR2 from the germline V gene are SGHAT and FQNNGV. CDR3 size: 16 residues. CDR3 loop: CASSPNPTDSSYEQYF. CDR3 coding DNA: TGTGCCAGCAGCCCCAACCCGACGGACAGCTCCTACGAGCAGTACTTC. Supplemented by reference TRBV11-2 and TRBJ2-7, the full variable domain reads EAGVAQSPRYKIIEKRQSVAFWCNPISGHATLYWYQQILGQGPKLLIQFQNNGVVDDSQLPKDRFSAERLKGVDSTLKIQPAKLEDSAVYLCASSPNPTDSSYEQYFGPGTRLTVT.

In its sample, this clonotype was seen many times. The chain recombines TRBV12-3 or TRBV12-4 with TRBJ2-1; D ambiguous. The V end lost 2 bases, the J end lost 2 bases, and 10 bases lay between the germline ends. CDR3 length: 15 amino acids. This CDR3 reads CASSLTAAAYNEQFF. In DNA, the CDR3 is TGTGCCAGCAGTTTAACGGCAGCCGCCTACAATGAGCAGTTCTTC.

V and J are TRBV12-3 or TRBV12-4 and TRBJ1-5; 8 nucleotides agree with TRBD1. The CDR3 loop spans 15 amino acids. Losses at the gene ends were 6 bases for V and 7 bases for J; bases not matched to a gene: 11. In nucleotides, the CDR3 is TGTGCCAGCAGCCCAGACGAGGGACAGGCCCAGCCCCAGCATTTT. This gives the protein CASSPDEGQAQPQHF.

This clonotype was found many times. The chain combines TRBV7-9 with TRBJ2-1, with 11 bases matching TRBD2. The CDR3 consists of 15 residues. J was trimmed by 8 bases and V by 8 bases; bases with no gene match: 11. Germline V CDR1 and CDR2: SEHNR, FQNEAQ (reference sequence). For the CDR3, the DNA is TGTGCCAGCGCCGGTAGCGGGAGGGCCATCGATGAGCAGTTCTTC. Protein sequence: CASAGSGRAIDEQFF.

There are a few counts of this clonotype. The V and J genes are TRBV6-1 and TRBJ2-7, with TRBD2 matching 8 bases. Trimming at V came to 0 bases and at J to 2 bases, leaving 6 bases not matched to a gene. The CDR3 length is 16 residues. The germline gives CDR1 MNHNS, CDR2 SASEGT. CDR3 sequence reads: CASSEALLADTYEQYF. The CDR3 DNA reads TGTGCCAGCAGTGAAGCGCTACTAGCGGATACCTACGAGCAGTACTTC.